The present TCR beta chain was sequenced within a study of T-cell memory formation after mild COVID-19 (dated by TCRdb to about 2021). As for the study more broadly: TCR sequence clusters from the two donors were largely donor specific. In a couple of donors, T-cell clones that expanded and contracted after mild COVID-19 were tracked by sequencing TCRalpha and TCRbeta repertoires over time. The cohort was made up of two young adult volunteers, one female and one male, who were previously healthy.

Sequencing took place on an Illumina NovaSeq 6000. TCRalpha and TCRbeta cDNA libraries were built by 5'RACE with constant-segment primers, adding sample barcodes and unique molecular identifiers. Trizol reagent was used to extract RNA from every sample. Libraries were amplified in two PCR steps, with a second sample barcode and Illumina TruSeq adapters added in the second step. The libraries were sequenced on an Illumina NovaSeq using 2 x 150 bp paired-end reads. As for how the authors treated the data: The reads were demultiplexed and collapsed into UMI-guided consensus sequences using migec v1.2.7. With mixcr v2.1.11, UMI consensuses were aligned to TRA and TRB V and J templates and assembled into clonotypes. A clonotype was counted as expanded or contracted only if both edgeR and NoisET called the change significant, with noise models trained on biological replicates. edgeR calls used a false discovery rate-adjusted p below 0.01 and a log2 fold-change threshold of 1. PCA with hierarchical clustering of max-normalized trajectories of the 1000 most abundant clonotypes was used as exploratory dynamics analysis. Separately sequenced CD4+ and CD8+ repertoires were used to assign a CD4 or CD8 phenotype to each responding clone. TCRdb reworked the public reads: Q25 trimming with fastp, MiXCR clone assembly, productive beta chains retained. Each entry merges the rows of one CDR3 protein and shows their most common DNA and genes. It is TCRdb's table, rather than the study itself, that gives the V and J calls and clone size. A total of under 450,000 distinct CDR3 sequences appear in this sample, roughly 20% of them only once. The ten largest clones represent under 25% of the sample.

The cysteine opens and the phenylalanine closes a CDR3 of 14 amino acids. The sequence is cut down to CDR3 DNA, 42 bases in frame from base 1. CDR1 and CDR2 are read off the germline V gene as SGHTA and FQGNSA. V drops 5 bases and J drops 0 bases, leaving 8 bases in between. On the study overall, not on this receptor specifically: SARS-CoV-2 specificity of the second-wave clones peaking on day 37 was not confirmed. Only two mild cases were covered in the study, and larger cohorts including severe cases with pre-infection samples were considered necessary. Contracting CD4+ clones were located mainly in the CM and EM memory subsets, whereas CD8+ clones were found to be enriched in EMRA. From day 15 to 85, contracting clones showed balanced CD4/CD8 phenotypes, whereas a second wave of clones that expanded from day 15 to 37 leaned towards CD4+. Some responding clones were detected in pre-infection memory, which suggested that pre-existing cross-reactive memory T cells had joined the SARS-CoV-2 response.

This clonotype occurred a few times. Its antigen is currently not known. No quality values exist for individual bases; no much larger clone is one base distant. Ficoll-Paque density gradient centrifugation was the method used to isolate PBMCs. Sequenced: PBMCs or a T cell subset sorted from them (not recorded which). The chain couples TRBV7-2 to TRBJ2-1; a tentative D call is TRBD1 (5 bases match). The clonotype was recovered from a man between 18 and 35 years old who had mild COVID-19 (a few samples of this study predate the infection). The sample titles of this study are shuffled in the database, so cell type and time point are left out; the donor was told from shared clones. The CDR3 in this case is CASSADNSYNEQFF. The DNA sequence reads TGTGCCAGCAGCGCGGACAACTCCTACAATGAGCAGTTCTTC.